Presented here are 17 T cell receptor beta chains from one specimen sequenced in a study of control samples from healthy donors and cancer patients. Produced via immunoSEQ multiplex PCR; TCRdb's table is partial and in-frame only. This repertoire includes about 200,000 clones. The specimen was blood. All receptors derive from a woman younger than 45 in good health.

Here the CDR3 reads CASRRVRESMGGYTF. The CDR3 DNA reads TGTGCCAGCAGGCGAGTTCGGGAGAGTATGGGTGGCTACACCTTC. J is TRBJ1-2 and V is TRBV5-6; D gene ambiguous. Germline V gene data show CDR1 as SGHDT and CDR2 as YYEEEE. The CDR3 totals 15 residues. The V gene lost 5 bases and the J gene lost 7 bases, with 21 bases spanning the gap.

This sequence joins TRBV3-1 (or the pseudogene TRBV3-2) and TRBJ2-3, with 13 bases lining up with TRBD2. With 2 bases clipped from V and 8 bases from J, the junction kept 19 bases outside the gene matches. CDR1 is LGHDT, CDR2 YNNKEL, per germline (reference sequence). This CDR3 region has 20 residues. The CDR3: CASSQKKSGTSGVVSGTQYF. In DNA, the CDR3 is TGTGCCAGCAGCCAAAAGAAATCCGGGACTAGCGGGGTAGTTTCGGGTACGCAGTATTTT.

The gene calls are TRBV28 and TRBJ1-5; 7 positions match TRBD1. Germline CDR1 is MDHEN and CDR2 is SYDVKM. This CDR3 is built from 14 residues. Trimming at V came to 5 bases and at J to 4 bases, leaving 5 bases not matched to a gene. DNA for the CDR3: TGTGCCAGCAGTCCACAGGGGATAAATCAGCCCCAGCATTTT. It is translated as CASSPQGINQPQHF.

V usage is TRBV28 and J usage is TRBJ1-3; no clear D. Trimming took off 5 bases at V and 4 bases at J, with 18 bases between the two ends. The CDR3 extends over 16 amino acids. The germline V gene encodes CDR1 MDHEN and CDR2 SYDVKM. The CDR3 spells CASSLLGSWAGNTIYF. CDR3 nucleotide sequence: TGTGCCAGCAGTCTCCTTGGCAGCTGGGCCGGAAACACCATATATTTT. Full variable domain (rest looked up from reference TRBV28 and TRBJ1-3): DVKVTQSSRYLVKRTGEKVFLECVQDMDHENMFWYRQDPGLGLRLIYFSYDVKMKEKGDIPEGYSVSREKKERFSLILESASTNQTSMYLCASSLLGSWAGNTIYFGEGSWLTVV.

The chain is built from TRBV30 and TRBJ1-3; 9 nucleotides agree with TRBD1. This CDR3 contains 15 residues. The trim removed 3 bases at V and 7 bases at J, leaving 10 bases unmatched. Germline V lookup: CDR1 GTSNPN, CDR2 SVGIG (reference sequence). CDR3 region: CAWRPQGADLNTIYF. CDR3 sequence (DNA): TGTGCCTGGAGGCCACAGGGGGCTGATCTCAACACCATATATTTT.

The rearrangement links TRBV19 to TRBJ1-2; D is ambiguous. The germline gives CDR1 LNHDA, CDR2 SQIVND (reference sequence). V lost 4 bases, J lost 2 bases, and 8 bases lay in between. There are 13 residues in the CDR3. CDR3 sequence: CASSKTTNYGYTF. CDR3 coding DNA: TGTGCCAGTAGTAAAACAACCAACTATGGCTACACCTTC.

The chain combines TRBV6-6 with TRBJ1-4; D is unresolved. V lost 0 bases, J lost 5 bases, and 7 bases lay in between. CDR1 MNHNY and CDR2 SVGAGI come from the germline V gene (reference sequence). CDR3 length: 14 residues. The CDR3 loop is CASSYSGNNEKLFF. The DNA for the CDR3 is TGTGCCAGCAGTTACTCAGGGAACAATGAAAAACTGTTTTTT.

This rearrangement joins TRBV3-1 (or the pseudogene TRBV3-2) to TRBJ1-2; the D is unclear. CDR1 and CDR2 from the germline V gene are LGHDT and YNNKEL (reference sequence). The CDR3 totals 14 residues. V lost 2 bases, J lost 2 bases, and 9 bases lay in between. In DNA form, the CDR3 reads TGTGCCAGCAGCCAAAAGGGTGCGAACTATGGCTACACCTTC. This codes for CASSQKGANYGYTF.

The chain carries TRBV5-6 and TRBJ1-1, with no clear D. Trimming removed 1 base from V and 1 base from J, with 8 bases in between. Per the germline V gene, CDR1 is SGHDT and CDR2 is YYEEEE. This CDR3 comprises 14 residues. This CDR3 reads CASSLNGRNTEAFF. DNA of the CDR3: TGTGCCAGCAGCTTGAACGGGAGGAACACTGAAGCTTTCTTT. The variable domain in full, completed from reference TRBV5-6 and TRBJ1-1, reads DAGVTQSPTHLIKTRGQQVTLRCSPKSGHDTVSWYQQALGQGPQFIFQYYEEEERQRGNFPDRFSGHQFPNYSSELNVNALLLGDSALYLCASSLNGRNTEAFFGQGTRLTVV.

This chain joins TRBV3-1 (or the pseudogene TRBV3-2) and TRBJ2-1, with 9 bases identical to TRBD2. Germline-derived CDR1 and CDR2 are LGHDT and YNNKEL (reference sequence). The CDR3 has 14 residues. J gave up 8 bases and V 3 bases, and 5 bases lay outside the gene matches. As DNA, the CDR3 is TGTGCCAGCAGCCAGGCTAGCGGGACGGATGAGCAGTTCTTC. It yields the protein CASSQASGTDEQFF.

CDR3 residues: CASSQDSRGTEAFF. As DNA, the CDR3 is TGTGCCAGCAGCCAAGATTCTCGCGGGACTGAAGCTTTCTTT. This sequence joins TRBV3-1 (or the pseudogene TRBV3-2) and TRBJ1-1, with D hard to call. From germline, CDR1 is LGHDT and CDR2 YNNKEL (reference sequence). The CDR3 contains 14 residues. The ends were cut back, 0 bases at V and 5 bases at J, with 10 bases in the middle.

The chain carries TRBV9 and TRBJ2-6, with 10 positions matching TRBD1. The CDR3 contains 19 residues. Germline V gene lookup returns CDR1 SGDLS and CDR2 YYNGEE. Trimming took 3 bases from V and 3 from J; bases not matched to a gene: 12. In DNA, the CDR3 is TGTGCCAGCAGCGCCGACCCCTCGACAGGGGGCGGTGGGGCCAACGTCCTGACTTTC. Protein sequence: CASSADPSTGGGGANVLTF.

This chain uses TRBV27 with TRBJ2-7; D is tentatively TRBD1 or TRBD2 (5 bases each). The CDR3 length is 12 residues. Germline V gene lookup returns CDR1 MNHEY and CDR2 SMNVEV (reference sequence). V was shortened by 5 bases and J by 9 bases, with 14 bases between the two germline ends. In nucleotides, the CDR3 is TGTGCCAGCAGTACCCCGGGACGGGGGCAGTACTTC. Protein product: CASSTPGRGQYF.

As for this clone: The germline gene is not matched at one end of the junction; a read error may be the cause. Here the CDR3 reads CASSLSRTTGKGGELFF. In DNA, the CDR3 is TGTGCTAGCAGCTTAAGCAGGACGACAGGGAAGGGCGGGGAGCTGTTTTTT. V usage is TRBV7-7 and J usage is TRBJ2-2; 7 bases map to TRBD1. This CDR3 spans 17 amino acids. Germline CDR1 and CDR2: SSHAT and FNYEAQ (reference sequence).

The chain couples TRBV6-5 to TRBJ1-2, with D maybe TRBD1 (5 bases). The CDR3 has 15 amino acids. Germline-derived CDR1 and CDR2 are MNHEY and SVGAGI. Trimming took 0 bases from V and 4 from J, leaving 12 bases between them. As DNA, the CDR3 is TGTGCCAGCAGTTACTCCAGGACATTCCCCTATGGCTACACCTTC. Protein: CASSYSRTFPYGYTF.

A note on this clone: One end of the junction is discordant with germline, which a read error may explain. The CDR3 bases are TGTGCCAGCAGCCGAACCATCGGGACCCCAGAGTTT. Its translation is CASSRTIGTPEF. The chain carries TRBV7-2 and TRBJ1-3, with a tentative D call TRBD1 (5 bases). CDR3 length: 12 amino acids. Germline loops: CDR1 SGHTA, CDR2 FQGNSA.

This chain uses TRBV4-1 with TRBJ2-3, with 9 bases identical to TRBD2. This CDR3 comprises 16 residues. Trimming removed 0 bases from V and 3 bases from J; junction bases left unmatched: 4. Germline V lookup: CDR1 MGHRA, CDR2 YSYEKL. The CDR3 DNA is TGCGCCAGCAGCCAAGAGGGGGCGGGAGGGACAGATACGCAGTATTTT. It specifies CASSQEGAGGTDTQYF.